The rows below give T cell receptor beta chains drawn from one sample of a study of blood T cell repertoires in COVID-19. Assay: immunoSEQ multiplex PCR; the TCRdb copy retains only in-frame clones and omits some. Of about 43,000 clones in the sample, approximately 90% are singletons; the top ten hold 7.5% to 10%. What was sequenced was peripheral blood. These receptors were taken from a man in his 60s with active COVID-19. Both conserved end residues are part of each CDR3. The D gene is left open where the match is weak. The size of a clone is reported for some rows only, either as once, few or many, or as a class for expanded clones.

>TRBV5-1|NA|TRBJ2-7|NA
TGCGCCAGCAGCGGGGGGGCGGCCTCCTACGAGCAGTACTTC
CASSGGAASYEQYF
>TRBV11-3|NA|TRBJ2-5|NA
TGTGCCAGCAGCTTAGATTCCGGGAACCAAGAGACCCAGTACTTC
CASSLDSGNQETQYF
>TRBV6-6|NA|TRBJ1-4|NA
TGTGCCAGCAGTTACCCCGAGACTAATGAAAAACTGTTTTTT
CASSYPETNEKLFF
>TRBV6-2/TRBV6-3|NA|TRBJ2-5|TRBD1
TGTGCCAGCAGCCGACAACAGGGGTTGGGAGAGACCCAGTACTTC
CASSRQQGLGETQYF
>TRBV6-1|medium-sized|TRBJ1-5|NA
TGTGCCAGCAGTGAAGATTGGACAGTCAATCAGCCCCAGCATTTT
CASSEDWTVNQPQHF
>TRBV5-6|NA|TRBJ2-2|NA
TGTGCCAGCAGTACAGGGATGGACACCGGGGAGCTGTTTTTT
CASSTGMDTGELFF
>TRBV10-3|NA|TRBJ2-1|TRBD1
TGTGCCATCAGTTTGGACAGGGCGGTCAATGAGCAGTTCTTC
CAISLDRAVNEQFF
>TRBV9|NA|TRBJ1-4|TRBD1
TGTGCCAGCAGCGTAGCCCAGGGGGGTATCAATGAAAAACTGTTTTTT
CASSVAQGGINEKLFF
>TRBV3-1/TRBV3-2|NA|TRBJ2-3|TRBD2
TGTGCCAGCAGCCAAGATATTGGCAGGGGGCCGGGACTAGCGGGAGGGCCGGGTGGAGATACGCAGTATTTT
CASSQDIGRGPGLAGGPGGDTQYF
>TRBV6-5|few|TRBJ2-3|NA
TGTGCCAGCAGTTACTCGGGAACGGGAACAGATACGCAGTATTTT
CASSYSGTGTDTQYF
>TRBV20-1|NA|TRBJ1-1|NA
TGCAGTGCTAGTGATTTTAACGGGGGTACTGAAGCTTTCTTT
CSASDFNGGTEAFF
>TRBV18|NA|TRBJ1-1|TRBD1
TGTGCCAGCTCACCCCGGGACAGGGGCCTTGAAGCTTTCTTT
CASSPRDRGLEAFF
>TRBV20-1|once|TRBJ2-5|NA
TGCAGTGGGCAGCAAGAGACCCAGTACTTC
CSGQQETQYF
>TRBV28|few|TRBJ2-7|TRBD2
TGTGCCACCCGGCGGGCGGGAGTAGGCTACGAGCAGTACTTC
CATRRAGVGYEQYF
>TRBV5-1|NA|TRBJ1-4|NA
TGCGCCAGCAGCTTGTACGGGGGACCTAATGAAAAACTGTTTTTT
CASSLYGGPNEKLFF
>TRBV21-1|NA|TRBJ2-1|NA
TGTGCCAGCGGCCTCAGGGAGGGTTGCTCCTACAATGAGCAGTTCTTC
CASGLREGCSYNEQFF
>TRBV11-2|NA|TRBJ2-1|TRBD2
TGTGCCAGCAGCTTTAGTCTAAACACGGGACTAGGCGGTGAGCAGTTCTTC
CASSFSLNTGLGGEQFF
>TRBV7-8|NA|TRBJ2-7|TRBD2
TGTGCCAGCAGCTTAAAGCACAGGACTAGCGGGATCTACGAGCAGTACTTC
CASSLKHRTSGIYEQYF
>TRBV6-2/TRBV6-3|NA|TRBJ2-3|TRBD1
TGTGCCAGCAGTTACCCTTTGACAGGGGTCACAGATACGCAGTATTTT
CASSYPLTGVTDTQYF
>TRBV3-1/TRBV3-2|NA|TRBJ1-6|NA
TGTGCCAGCAGCCAAGTAAATAATTCACCCCTCCACTTT
CASSQVNNSPLHF
>TRBV6-5|NA|TRBJ1-1|TRBD1
TGTGCCAGCAGCTCAGGGGGCATTGAAGCTTTCTTT
CASSSGGIEAFF
>TRBV19|NA|TRBJ1-2|TRBD1
TGTGCCAGCGCCCCCTCGGACAGGGGCTATGGCTACACCTTC
CASAPSDRGYGYTF
>TRBV6-2/TRBV6-3|NA|TRBJ2-5|NA
TGTGCCAGCAGTTTTGCGGGCGGGGAGACCCAGTACTTC
CASSFAGGETQYF
>TRBV3-1/TRBV3-2|NA|TRBJ1-1|TRBD1
TGTGCCAGCAGCCCTTCGGACAGGGGGATCACTGAAGCTTTCTTT
CASSPSDRGITEAFF
>TRBV7-4|NA|TRBJ1-1|TRBD1
TGTGCCAGCCCGCAGGGGGCATCAAAGGTGAACACTGAAGCTTTCTTT
CASPQGASKVNTEAFF
>TRBV7-8|NA|TRBJ1-5|NA
TGTGCCAGCAGCTTAGAACGAACGAGGAGCAATCAGCCCCAGCATTTT
CASSLERTRSNQPQHF
>TRBV27|NA|TRBJ2-7|NA
TGTGCCAGCAGCCGAATACCCGGGACGGGACATAGCAGCTCCTACGAGCAGTACTTC
CASSRIPGTGHSSSYEQYF
>TRBV7-9|NA|TRBJ1-3|NA
TGTGCCAGCAGCCCGCCAGGGGTACGGTTAGGAAACACCATATATTTT
CASSPPGVRLGNTIYF
>TRBV4-1|NA|TRBJ2-7|NA
TGCGCCAGCAGCCAAGATGGGCTCTTAACCTACGAGCAGTACTTC
CASSQDGLLTYEQYF
>TRBV7-3|few|TRBJ2-1|TRBD1
TGTGCCAGCAGCTGGGGCCAGGGGGACTACAATGAGCAGTTCTTC
CASSWGQGDYNEQFF
>TRBV18|NA|TRBJ1-1|NA
TGTGCCAGCTCACCATCGGCCTCCAGGGGCACTGAAGCTTTCTTT
CASSPSASRGTEAFF
>TRBV24-1|NA|TRBJ2-1|NA
TGTGCCACCCCACTACAGGGTTTTGGTGAGCAGTTCTTC
CATPLQGFGEQFF
>TRBV4-1|NA|TRBJ2-7|TRBD2
TGCGCCAGCAGCCAGGAGCGGACGGGAGGCACCTACGAGCAGTACTTC
CASSQERTGGTYEQYF
>TRBV14|NA|TRBJ1-6|TRBD1
TGTGCCAGCAGCCACGGACAGGGAATAGGATCACCCCTCCACTTT
CASSHGQGIGSPLHF
>TRBV20-1|NA|TRBJ1-1|NA
TGCAGTGCTAGTTTGGGGGGGTCCAACACTGAAGCTTTCTTT
CSASLGGSNTEAFF
>TRBV11-1|NA|TRBJ2-2|NA
TGTGCCAGTGGCGGACTTAACACCGGGGAGCTGTTTTTT
CASGGLNTGELFF
>TRBV4-1|NA|TRBJ2-1|TRBD2
TGCGCCAGCAGCCAAGGGAGACTAGCGGGATACAATGAGCAGTTCTTC
CASSQGRLAGYNEQFF
>TRBV6-2/TRBV6-3|once|TRBJ2-3|NA
TGTGCCAGCAGTTACTTGGCAAGTAGCACAGATACGCAGTATTTT
CASSYLASSTDTQYF
>TRBV18|NA|TRBJ1-2|TRBD1
TGTGCCAGCTCACCTTCGGACAGGCCTTATGGCTACACCTTC
CASSPSDRPYGYTF
>TRBV3-1/TRBV3-2|NA|TRBJ2-7|NA
TGTGCCAGCAGCCAAGAAGGAGACAGCTACGAGCAGTACTTC
CASSQEGDSYEQYF